This TCR beta chain was recorded in a study of early T cells in non-severe SARS-CoV-2 infection. The wider study: Chains from this unsorted whole-blood bulk RNA could not be paired. Notes on the study in general: Using VDJdb, the matching emphasized anti-spike CD8 responses while missing private and CD4 specificities.

Individual cDNA molecules received unique molecular identifiers during library preparation. TCRdb fed the 5' RACE reads into MiXCR, producing one record per CDR3 protein. The table records some 70,000 distinct CDR3 sequences, roughly 8.7% of them present only once. On this clonotype: Its antigen is not identified.

What was sequenced was whole blood. The sequence was obtained from an adult who was a healthcare worker with PCR-confirmed SARS-CoV-2 infection or an uninfected control (not recorded which).

The CDR3 nucleotides are TGTGCCAGCAGCTTCAATATCGGGGAGCTGTTTTTT. Translation gives CASSFNIGELFF. The V call is TRBV7-9, the J call TRBJ2-2; D remains ambiguous. Trimming removed 3 bases from V and 7 bases from J, with 6 bases in between. Germline CDR1 reads SEHNR; CDR2 reads FQNEAQ (reference sequence). This CDR3 region has 12 residues. Looking up the rest from reference TRBV7-9 and TRBJ2-2 gives the full variable domain: DTGVSQNPRHKITKRGQNVTFRCDPISEHNRLYWYRQTLGQGPEFLTYFQNEAQLEKSRLLSDRFSAERPKGSFSTLEIQRTEQGDSAMYLCASSFNIGELFFGEGSRLTVL.